These 19 T cell receptor beta chains were sequenced from one sample in a study of CD8+CD57+ T cells in acquired aplastic anemia. Investigators profiled TCR beta VDJ and CDR3 from genomic DNA template. TCRdb analysed the reads with MiXCR anew, one entry per CDR3 protein. The profile shows 150,000 to 200,000 distinct CDR3 sequences, roughly 45% of them singletons. What was sequenced was sorted CD4+, CD8+, or CD8+CD57+ T cells (not recorded which) from PBMCs. All receptors come from a human donor in good health.

This clonotype was detected many times. V usage is TRBV4-1 and J usage is TRBJ2-1; no definite D call. The CDR3 has 11 residues. CDR1 and CDR2 (germline): MGHRA, YSYEKL. Trimming removed 1 base from V and 8 bases from J, with 3 bases in between. The CDR3 DNA follows: TGCGCCAGCAGCCAAGCTCATGAGCAGTTCTTC. Protein sequence: CASSQAHEQFF.

This clonotype was observed at least ten times. CDR3: CASSLDRGNQPQHF. In DNA form, the CDR3 reads TGTGCCAGCAGTTTAGACAGGGGCAATCAGCCCCAGCATTTT. V is TRBV12-3 or TRBV12-4 and J is TRBJ1-5, with a possible D match to TRBD1 (6 bases). The V end was cut by 1 base, the J end by 2 bases, with 6 bases between. This CDR3 spans 14 amino acids.

This clonotype was seen more than once but under ten times. A much more abundant neighbour one base away suggests this may be a read error. This chain links TRBV13 with TRBJ2-5; the D gene could be TRBD1 or TRBD2 (6 bases each). V was cut by 7 bases and J by 2 bases, with 17 bases left in between. The CDR3 loop spans 15 amino acids. Germline V gene lookup returns CDR1 PRHDT and CDR2 FYEKMQ (reference sequence). For the CDR3, the DNA is TGTGCCAGCAACCACCCCCGGGGGCATCAAGAGACCCAGTACTTC. This gives the protein CASNHPRGHQETQYF.

Note on this clonotype: As the CDR3 is not closed by the conserved phenylalanine or tryptophan, this likely results from a read error. The DNA is omitted, as the CDR3 cannot be located on it reliably, and the CDR3 follows TCRdb's listing. The chain joins TRBV3-1 to TRBJ1-2; the D segment call TRBD1 is taken from the table without a DNA check. Germline V lookup: CDR1 LGHDT, CDR2 YNNKEL (reference sequence). The CDR3 comprises 11 residues, both ends counted. The CDR3 loop reads CASSQRQGCTI.

The rearrangement uses TRBV7-2 and TRBJ2-7; 10 nucleotides match TRBD2. Trimming cost V 6 bases and J 4 bases; bases outside gene matches: 6. The V gene's germline CDR1 is SGHTA and CDR2 FQGNSA. This CDR3 is built from 14 residues. The CDR3 region is CASSPGLATYEQYF. The CDR3 nucleotides read TGTGCCAGCAGTCCGGGACTAGCGACTTACGAGCAGTACTTC.

The rearrangement joins TRBV7-3 to TRBJ1-6, with 8 bases lining up with TRBD1. The V and J ends lost 5 bases and 10 bases, in that order; junction bases with no gene match: 7. The V gene's germline CDR1 is SGHTA and CDR2 FQGTGA. The CDR3 spans 14 residues. DNA for the CDR3: TGTGCCAGCAGCGGGACAGGACTAGGATCACCCCTCCACTTT. It codes for CASSGTGLGSPLHF.

V usage is TRBV6-1 and J usage is TRBJ2-1, with unresolved D. The CDR3 length is 13 residues. Germline CDR1 MNHNS, CDR2 SASEGT. V dropped 6 bases and J dropped 9 bases, with 15 bases sitting between them. The CDR3, as DNA: TGTGCCAGCAGGTCCCTACGGCGTCCTGAGCAGTTCTTC. Translating it yields CASRSLRRPEQFF.

This chain uses TRBV19 with TRBJ2-5, with D possibly matching TRBD2 (6 bases). V was clipped by 9 bases and J by 2 bases, with 16 bases between them. The CDR3 loop spans 14 amino acids. The V gene's germline CDR1 is LNHDA and CDR2 SQIVND (reference sequence). CDR3 protein: CASRDGTLQETQYF. The CDR3 nucleotides read TGTGCCAGCAGAGACGGGACTTTACAAGAGACCCAGTACTTC.

This clonotype was counted at least ten times. This rearrangement joins TRBV20-1 to TRBJ2-7, with TRBD1 identical over 7 bases. With V trimmed by 6 bases and J by 5 bases, 10 bases remained unmatched. The CDR3 totals 13 residues. The germline V gene encodes CDR1 DFQATT and CDR2 SNEGSKA (reference sequence). The CDR3: CSARQGATNEQYF. The CDR3 DNA sequence: TGCAGTGCCAGACAGGGCGCCACTAACGAGCAGTACTTC.

The rearrangement joins TRBV15 to TRBJ1-2; 8 bases fit TRBD1. The V gene end was trimmed by 1 base and the J gene end by 7 bases; junction bases not matched to a gene: 8. The CDR3 has 15 residues. The germline V gene encodes CDR1 LNHNV and CDR2 YYDKDF (reference sequence). CDR3 amino acids: CATSRGGATGGGYTF. For the CDR3, the DNA is TGTGCCACCAGCAGAGGGGGGGCAACAGGGGGTGGCTACACCTTC.

The chain joins TRBV11-1 to TRBJ1-1; 9 bases fit TRBD1. The germline V gene has CDR1 SGHAT and CDR2 FQDESV (reference sequence). This CDR3 spans 17 amino acids. The junction had 9 bases not matched to a gene; V was cut back by 3 bases and J by 1 base. CDR3 protein: CASSFSVGTGPNTEAFF. In nucleotides, the CDR3 is TGTGCCAGCAGCTTTTCTGTTGGGACAGGGCCGAACACTGAAGCTTTCTTT. Based on the CDR3 plus reference TRBV11-1 and TRBJ1-1, the full variable domain is EAEVAQSPRYKITEKSQAVAFWCDPISGHATLYWYRQILGQGPELLVQFQDESVVDDSQLPKDRFSAERLKGVDSTLKIQPAELGDSAMYLCASSFSVGTGPNTEAFFGQGTRLTVV.

In its sample, this clonotype was seen once. V gene TRBV10-3 combines with J gene TRBJ1-2; D possibly corresponds to TRBD1 (5 bases). V shed 10 bases and J shed 5 bases, with 11 bases lying between them. The V gene's germline CDR1 is ENHRY and CDR2 SYGVKD. The CDR3 sequence is 11 residues long. CDR3 in amino acids: CATNGGYGYTF. In nucleotides, the CDR3 is TGTGCCACCAACGGGGGGTATGGCTACACCTTC.

This clonotype was counted ten times or more. The rearrangement uses TRBV20-1 and TRBJ2-7; no firm D call. CDR1 and CDR2 (germline): DFQATT, SNEGSKA (reference sequence). V was clipped by 2 bases and J by 2 bases, with 19 bases between them. This CDR3 comprises 16 residues. CDR3 amino acids: CSARSMGWASTYEQYF. The CDR3 nucleotides read TGCAGTGCTAGATCCATGGGTTGGGCTTCCACCTACGAGCAGTACTTC.

This clonotype was recorded at least ten times. The V call is TRBV7-9, the J call TRBJ1-1; D unclear. Trimming took off 0 bases at V and 1 base at J, with 6 bases between the two ends. This CDR3 is 14 amino acids long. Looked up from germline, CDR1 is SEHNR and CDR2 is FQNEAQ (reference sequence). CDR3 amino acids: CASSLAPTNTEAFF. CDR3 nucleotide sequence: TGTGCCAGCAGCTTAGCTCCGACGAACACTGAAGCTTTCTTT.

In its sample, this clonotype was seen many times. The gene calls are TRBV6-5 and TRBJ1-2; 10 bases are a match to TRBD1. From germline, CDR1 is MNHEY and CDR2 SVGAGI. This CDR3 has 16 amino acids. The J segment lost 4 bases and the V segment lost 0 bases, leaving 5 bases of the junction unmatched. CDR3 bases: TGTGCCAGCAGTTACTCGAGGACAGGGGGTGGCTATGGCTACACCTTC. Encoded protein: CASSYSRTGGGYGYTF.

This clonotype turned up a few times. This rearrangement joins TRBV19 to TRBJ2-6; no clear D gene. The V end was cut by 1 base, the J end by 0 bases, with 4 bases between. The CDR3 contains 15 residues. Germline CDR1 LNHDA, CDR2 SQIVND (reference sequence). The CDR3 sequence is CASSIGSSGANVLTF. CDR3 in DNA: TGTGCCAGTAGTATAGGTAGCTCTGGGGCCAACGTCCTGACTTTC.

The chain recombines TRBV7-2 with TRBJ1-1, with D unresolved. V dropped 0 bases and J dropped 4 bases, with 6 bases sitting between them. CDR3 length: 13 residues. Germline CDR1 reads SGHTA; CDR2 reads FQGNSA. In nucleotides, the CDR3 is TGTGCCAGCAGCTTAGCCCCCCTCACTGAAGCTTTCTTT. Protein sequence: CASSLAPLTEAFF.

The chain carries TRBV15 and TRBJ2-7, with TRBD2 as a possible D gene (5 bases). Trimming removed 0 bases at V and 7 bases at J, with 10 bases between. Germline assignment: CDR1 LNHNV and CDR2 YYDKDF (reference sequence). The CDR3 contains 13 residues. DNA for the CDR3: TGTGCCACCAGCAGAGATATCAGGAGGGAGCAGTACTTC. Residues: CATSRDIRREQYF.

J is TRBJ2-2 and V is TRBV6-1, with 9 bases aligning to TRBD2. The ends lost 6 bases at V and 4 bases at J; junction bases unmatched: 12. Germline values: CDR1 MNHNS, CDR2 SASEGT. This CDR3 contains 17 residues. Written as DNA, the CDR3 is TGTGCCAGCAGACAAAGGCTAGCGGGGATTGTCACCGGGGAGCTGTTTTTT. Residues: CASRQRLAGIVTGELFF.